These T cell receptor beta chains were read from a single sample in a study of CD8+ T cells in alopecia areata. The table came from immunoSEQ multiplex PCR; TCRdb's copy has only in-frame clones and leaves some out. The top ten hold 0.95% to 1.5% of the sample, which has 200,000 to 250,000 clones, approximately 72% seen once. Sequencing used CD4+ T cells sorted from blood, obtained at roughly week 45, from a patient treated with tofacitinib. Every receptor here comes from a human donor with alopecia areata. CDR3s include the opening cysteine and the closing phenylalanine or tryptophan. D genes are given only for firm matches. Only some rows state a clone size, as once, few, many or a class for expanded clones.

V gene: TRBV30; clone size: .; D gene: .; J gene: TRBJ1-1; CDR3 protein: CAWSVQGWGEAFF; CDR3 DNA: TGTGCCTGGAGTGTACAGGGCTGGGGTGAAGCTTTCTTT
V gene: TRBV30; clone size: .; D gene: .; J gene: TRBJ2-7; CDR3 protein: CAWSLSYEQYF; CDR3 DNA: TGTGCCTGGAGCCTATCCTACGAGCAGTACTTC
V gene: TRBV15; clone size: .; D gene: .; J gene: TRBJ1-2; CDR3 protein: CATSSVGQPSYGYTF; CDR3 DNA: TGTGCCACCAGCAGTGTTGGACAGCCTTCCTATGGCTACACCTTC
V gene: TRBV7-2; clone size: .; D gene: .; J gene: TRBJ2-2; CDR3 protein: CASSFGGPTGELFF; CDR3 DNA: TGTGCCAGCAGCTTTGGCGGACCCACCGGGGAGCTGTTTTTT
V gene: TRBV15; clone size: once; D gene: TRBD2; J gene: TRBJ2-1; CDR3 protein: CATSRGGWKAGGTNEQFF; CDR3 DNA: TGTGCCACCAGCAGAGGTGGATGGAAGGCGGGGGGGACGAATGAGCAGTTCTTC
V gene: TRBV29-1; clone size: .; D gene: TRBD1; J gene: TRBJ2-1; CDR3 protein: CSATNHLGQGWNEQFF; CDR3 DNA: TGCAGCGCTACCAATCATTTGGGACAGGGATGGAATGAGCAGTTCTTC
V gene: TRBV21-1; clone size: .; D gene: .; J gene: TRBJ1-2; CDR3 protein: CASSASGAAMGYTF; CDR3 DNA: TGTGCCAGCAGCGCATCAGGCGCCGCTATGGGCTACACCTTC
V gene: TRBV11-3; clone size: .; D gene: TRBD1; J gene: TRBJ2-1; CDR3 protein: CASSPGQWTGTGYNEQFF; CDR3 DNA: TGTGCCAGCAGCCCCGGACAGTGGACAGGGACCGGCTACAATGAGCAGTTCTTC
V gene: TRBV7-6; clone size: .; D gene: .; J gene: TRBJ2-1; CDR3 protein: CASSLAGDSSYNEQFF; CDR3 DNA: TGTGCCAGCAGCTTAGCGGGGGATAGCTCCTACAATGAGCAGTTCTTC
V gene: TRBV29-1; clone size: .; D gene: TRBD1; J gene: TRBJ2-7; CDR3 protein: CSVGGQGAVEQYF; CDR3 DNA: TGCAGCGTCGGCGGACAGGGGGCGGTCGAGCAGTACTTC
V gene: TRBV9; clone size: .; D gene: .; J gene: TRBJ2-7; CDR3 protein: CASSVLGGWQYF; CDR3 DNA: TGTGCCAGCAGCGTTTTGGGTGGGTGGCAGTACTTC
V gene: TRBV5-1; clone size: few; D gene: .; J gene: TRBJ2-2; CDR3 protein: CASSLDPSGELFF; CDR3 DNA: TGCGCCAGCAGCTTGGACCCCAGCGGGGAGCTGTTTTTT
V gene: TRBV4-2; clone size: few; D gene: TRBD1; J gene: TRBJ1-1; CDR3 protein: CASSQAMGQGRGVTEAFF; CDR3 DNA: TGTGCCAGCAGCCAAGCCATGGGACAGGGAAGAGGAGTCACTGAAGCTTTCTTT
V gene: TRBV2; clone size: .; D gene: TRBD1; J gene: TRBJ1-5; CDR3 protein: CASSRQGGNQPQHF; CDR3 DNA: TGTGCCAGCAGCCGACAGGGGGGAAATCAGCCCCAGCATTTT
V gene: TRBV29-1; clone size: .; D gene: .; J gene: TRBJ2-7; CDR3 protein: CSVVGETYEQYF; CDR3 DNA: TGCAGCGTTGTCGGGGAAACCTACGAGCAGTACTTC
V gene: TRBV5-1; clone size: .; D gene: .; J gene: TRBJ1-4; CDR3 protein: CASSLQGLGEKLFF; CDR3 DNA: TGCGCCAGCAGTTTACAGGGACTCGGTGAAAAACTGTTTTTT
V gene: TRBV10-3; clone size: .; D gene: .; J gene: TRBJ2-5; CDR3 protein: CAIRNGQSQQETQYF; CDR3 DNA: TGTGCCATCAGAAATGGACAGTCACAACAAGAGACCCAGTACTTC
V gene: TRBV30; clone size: .; D gene: .; J gene: TRBJ1-1; CDR3 protein: CAWVLGGVVTEAFF; CDR3 DNA: TGTGCCTGGGTTCTAGGGGGGGTGGTCACTGAAGCTTTCTTT